The next 2 T cell receptor beta chains were all read from a single sample in a study of OX40 agonist ivuxolimab in advanced cancers. Only in-frame clones appear in the TCRdb table, and some are missing; sequencing was by immunoSEQ multiplex PCR. The repertoire holds roughly 100,000 clones, with around 90% as singletons. The source was CD4+ or CD8+ T cells sorted from blood, collected in a trial of the OX40 agonist ivuxolimab. Receptor source: an adult with an advanced solid tumor such as melanoma, head and neck, liver or kidney cancer.

The chain has TRBV19 and TRBJ1-1; no firm D call. The CDR3 contains 13 residues. V was trimmed by 5 bases and J by 2 bases, leaving 9 bases between them. Germline lookup yields CDR1 LNHDA and CDR2 SQIVND (reference sequence). This CDR3 is CASSYLENTEAFF. CDR3 nucleotide sequence: TGTGCCAGTAGTTACCTGGAAAACACTGAAGCTTTCTTT.

V gene TRBV5-1 combines with J gene TRBJ2-1, with 8 bases lining up with TRBD2. V shed 2 bases, J shed 4 bases, and the junction held 5 bases outside the gene matches. Germline values: CDR1 SGHRS, CDR2 YFSETQ. CDR3 length: 15 amino acids. The DNA for the CDR3 is TGCGCCAGCAGCTTTGCGGGAGGTACTTACAATGAGCAGTTCTTC. Its protein is CASSFAGGTYNEQFF.